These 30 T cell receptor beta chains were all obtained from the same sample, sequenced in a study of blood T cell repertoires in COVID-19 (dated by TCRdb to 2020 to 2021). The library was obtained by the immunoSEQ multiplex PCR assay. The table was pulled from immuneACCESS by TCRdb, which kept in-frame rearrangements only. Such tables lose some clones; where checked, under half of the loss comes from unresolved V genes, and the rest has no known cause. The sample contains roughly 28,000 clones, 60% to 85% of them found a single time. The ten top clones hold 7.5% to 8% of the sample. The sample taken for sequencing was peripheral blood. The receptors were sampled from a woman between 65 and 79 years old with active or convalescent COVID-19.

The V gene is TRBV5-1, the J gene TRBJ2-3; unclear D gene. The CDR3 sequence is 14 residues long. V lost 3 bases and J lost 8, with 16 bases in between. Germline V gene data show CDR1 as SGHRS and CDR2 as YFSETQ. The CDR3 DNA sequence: TGCGCCAGCAGCTCCTTCCACTCGCTAGGTACGCAGTATTTT. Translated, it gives CASSSFHSLGTQYF. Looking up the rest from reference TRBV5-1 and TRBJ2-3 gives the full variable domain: KAGVTQTPRYLIKTRGQQVTLSCSPISGHRSVSWYQQTPGQGLQFLFEYFSETQRNKGNFPGRFSGRQFSNSRSEMNVSTLELGDSALYLCASSSFHSLGTQYFGPGTRLTVL.

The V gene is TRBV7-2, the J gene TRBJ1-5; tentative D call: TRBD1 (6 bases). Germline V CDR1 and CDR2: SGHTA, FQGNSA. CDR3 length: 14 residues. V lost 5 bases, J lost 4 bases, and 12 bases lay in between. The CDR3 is CASSKQGGNQPQHF. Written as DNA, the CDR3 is TGTGCCAGCAGCAAACAGGGCGGAAATCAGCCCCAGCATTTT.

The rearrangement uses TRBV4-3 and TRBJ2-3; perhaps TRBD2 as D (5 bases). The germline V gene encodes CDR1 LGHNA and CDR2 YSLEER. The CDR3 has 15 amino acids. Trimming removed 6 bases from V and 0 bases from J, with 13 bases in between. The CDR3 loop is CASSPRGYSTDTQYF. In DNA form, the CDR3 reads TGCGCCAGCAGTCCCCGAGGGTACAGCACAGATACGCAGTATTTT.

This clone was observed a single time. The CDR3 nucleotides are TGTGCCAGCAGCGCCAACAGGGGGGGGTATGGCTACACCTTC. Translated, it gives CASSANRGGYGYTF. The chain joins TRBV7-2 to TRBJ1-2; 8 bases align to TRBD1. The CDR3 has 14 amino acids. V shed 5 bases, J shed 5 bases, and the junction held 7 bases outside the gene matches. Per the germline V gene, CDR1 is SGHTA and CDR2 is FQGNSA.

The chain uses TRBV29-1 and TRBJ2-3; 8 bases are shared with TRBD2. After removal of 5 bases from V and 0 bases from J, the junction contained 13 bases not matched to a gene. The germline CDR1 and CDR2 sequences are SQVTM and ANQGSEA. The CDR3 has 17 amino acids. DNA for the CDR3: TGCAGCGTTTCAACCTTTAGCGGGATACTGAGCACAGATACGCAGTATTTT. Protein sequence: CSVSTFSGILSTDTQYF.

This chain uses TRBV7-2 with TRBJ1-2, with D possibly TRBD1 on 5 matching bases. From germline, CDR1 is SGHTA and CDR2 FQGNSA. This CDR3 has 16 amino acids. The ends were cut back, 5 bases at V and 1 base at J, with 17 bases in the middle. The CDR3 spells CASSEEGPRVNYGYTF. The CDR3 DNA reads TGTGCCAGCAGCGAGGAAGGTCCCAGGGTTAACTATGGCTACACCTTC.

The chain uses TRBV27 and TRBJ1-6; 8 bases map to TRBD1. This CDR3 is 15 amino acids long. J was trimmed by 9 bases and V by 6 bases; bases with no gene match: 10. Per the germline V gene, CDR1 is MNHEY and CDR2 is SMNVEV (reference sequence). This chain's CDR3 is CASSRPTGGGSPLHF. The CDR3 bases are TGTGCCAGCAGCCGTCCAACAGGGGGGGGTTCACCCCTCCACTTT.

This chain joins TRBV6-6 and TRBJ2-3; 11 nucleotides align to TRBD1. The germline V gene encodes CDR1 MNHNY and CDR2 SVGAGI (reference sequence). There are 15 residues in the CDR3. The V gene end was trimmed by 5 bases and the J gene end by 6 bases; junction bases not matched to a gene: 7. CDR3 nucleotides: TGTGCCAGCAGTCGGGGACAGGGGGTCGGGGATACGCAGTATTTT. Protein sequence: CASSRGQGVGDTQYF.

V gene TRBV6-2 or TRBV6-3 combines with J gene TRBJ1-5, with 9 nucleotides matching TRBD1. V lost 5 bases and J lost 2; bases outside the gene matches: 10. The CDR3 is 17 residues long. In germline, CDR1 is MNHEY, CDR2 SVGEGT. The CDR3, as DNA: TGTGCCAGCAGTCTCCTAGGGGGACAGGGAGGCAATCAGCCCCAGCATTTT. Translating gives CASSLLGGQGGNQPQHF.

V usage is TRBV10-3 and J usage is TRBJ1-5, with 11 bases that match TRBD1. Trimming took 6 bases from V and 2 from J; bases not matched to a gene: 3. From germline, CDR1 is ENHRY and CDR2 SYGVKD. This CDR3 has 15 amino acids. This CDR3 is CAIREGQGGNQPQHF. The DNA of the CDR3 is TGTGCCATCAGGGAGGGACAGGGGGGCAATCAGCCCCAGCATTTT.

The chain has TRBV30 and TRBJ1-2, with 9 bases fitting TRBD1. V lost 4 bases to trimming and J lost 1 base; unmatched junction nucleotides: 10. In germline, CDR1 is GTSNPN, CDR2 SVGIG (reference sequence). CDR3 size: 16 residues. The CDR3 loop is CAWTPGTGRYNYGYTF. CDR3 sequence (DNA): TGTGCCTGGACCCCCGGGACAGGGAGGTATAACTATGGCTACACCTTC. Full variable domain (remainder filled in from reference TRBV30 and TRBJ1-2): SQTIHQWPATLVQPVGSPLSLECTVEGTSNPNLYWYRQAAGRGLQLLFYSVGIGQISSEVPQNLSASRPQDRQFILSSKKLLLSDSGFYLCAWTPGTGRYNYGYTFGSGTRLTVV.

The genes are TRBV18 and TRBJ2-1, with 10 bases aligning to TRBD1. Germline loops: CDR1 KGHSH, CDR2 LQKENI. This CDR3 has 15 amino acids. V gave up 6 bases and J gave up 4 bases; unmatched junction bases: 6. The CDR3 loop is CASSLGQGTYNEQFF. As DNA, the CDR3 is TGTGCCAGCTCTTTGGGACAGGGGACTTACAATGAGCAGTTCTTC.

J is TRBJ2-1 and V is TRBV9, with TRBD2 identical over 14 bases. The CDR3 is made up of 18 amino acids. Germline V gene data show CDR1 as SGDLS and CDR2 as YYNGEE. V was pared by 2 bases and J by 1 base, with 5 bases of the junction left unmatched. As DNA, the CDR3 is TGTGCCAGCAGCGTGACTAGCGGGAGGGCCGGGTCCTACAATGAGCAGTTCTTC. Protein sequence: CASSVTSGRAGSYNEQFF.

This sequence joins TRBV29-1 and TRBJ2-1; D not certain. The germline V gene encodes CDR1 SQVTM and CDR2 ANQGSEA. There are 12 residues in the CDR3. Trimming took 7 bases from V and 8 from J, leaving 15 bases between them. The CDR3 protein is CSASVLGYEQFF. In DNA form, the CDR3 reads TGCAGCGCTAGTGTCCTAGGCTATGAGCAGTTCTTC.

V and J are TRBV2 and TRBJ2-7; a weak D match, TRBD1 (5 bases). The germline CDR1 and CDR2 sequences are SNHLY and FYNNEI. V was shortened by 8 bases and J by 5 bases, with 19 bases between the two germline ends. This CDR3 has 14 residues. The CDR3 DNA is TGTGCCAGCTCTCAAGACCTAGTAGGGGACGAGCAGTACTTC. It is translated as CASSQDLVGDEQYF.

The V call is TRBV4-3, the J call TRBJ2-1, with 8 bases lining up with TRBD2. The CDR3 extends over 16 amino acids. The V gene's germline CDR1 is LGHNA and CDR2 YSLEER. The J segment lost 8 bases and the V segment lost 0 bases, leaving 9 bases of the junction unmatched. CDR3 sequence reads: CASSQEAGAWGDEQFF. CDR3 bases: TGCGCCAGCAGCCAAGAAGCGGGAGCTTGGGGTGATGAGCAGTTCTTC.

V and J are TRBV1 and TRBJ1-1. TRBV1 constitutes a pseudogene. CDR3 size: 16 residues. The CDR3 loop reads CTSSLSSAGIVAEAFF. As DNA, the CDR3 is TGCACCAGCAGCCTCTCCTCGGCGGGGATTGTGGCTGAAGCTTTCTTT.

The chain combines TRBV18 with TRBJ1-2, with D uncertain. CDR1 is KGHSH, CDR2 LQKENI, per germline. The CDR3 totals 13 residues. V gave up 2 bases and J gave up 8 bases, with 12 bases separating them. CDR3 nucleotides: TGTGCCAGCTCACCAAAAAGACTCCAGGGCTACACCTTC. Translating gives CASSPKRLQGYTF.

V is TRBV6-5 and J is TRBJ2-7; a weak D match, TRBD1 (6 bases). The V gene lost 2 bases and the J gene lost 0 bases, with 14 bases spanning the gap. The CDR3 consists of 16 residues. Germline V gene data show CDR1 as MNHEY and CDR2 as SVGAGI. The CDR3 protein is CASSYGNRDGSYEQYF. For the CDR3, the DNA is TGTGCCAGCAGTTACGGGAACAGGGACGGCTCCTACGAGCAGTACTTC.

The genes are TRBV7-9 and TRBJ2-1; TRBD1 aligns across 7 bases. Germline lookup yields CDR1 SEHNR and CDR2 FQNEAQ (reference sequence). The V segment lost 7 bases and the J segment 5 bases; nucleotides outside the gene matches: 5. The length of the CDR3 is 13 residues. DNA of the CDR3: TGTGCCAGCAACAACAGGGGACACAATGAGCAGTTCTTC. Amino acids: CASNNRGHNEQFF.

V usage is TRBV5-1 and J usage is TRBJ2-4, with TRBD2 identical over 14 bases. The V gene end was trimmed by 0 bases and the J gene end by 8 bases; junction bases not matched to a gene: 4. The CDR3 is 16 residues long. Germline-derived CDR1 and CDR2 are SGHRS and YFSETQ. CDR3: CASSLGGTSGSHIQYF. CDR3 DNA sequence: TGCGCCAGCAGCTTGGGGGGGACTAGCGGGAGTCACATTCAGTACTTC.

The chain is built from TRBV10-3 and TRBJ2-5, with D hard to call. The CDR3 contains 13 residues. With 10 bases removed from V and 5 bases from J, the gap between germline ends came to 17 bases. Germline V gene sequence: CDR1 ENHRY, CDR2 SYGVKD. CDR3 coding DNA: TGTGCCACGGCACCGACTCCACGGGAGACCCAGTACTTC. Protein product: CATAPTPRETQYF.

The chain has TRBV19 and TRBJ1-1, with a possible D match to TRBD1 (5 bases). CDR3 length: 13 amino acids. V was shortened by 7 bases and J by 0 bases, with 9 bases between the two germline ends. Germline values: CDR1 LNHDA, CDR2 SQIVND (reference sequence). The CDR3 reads CASMRQLNTEAFF. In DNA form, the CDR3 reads TGTGCCAGTATGAGACAGCTGAACACTGAAGCTTTCTTT.

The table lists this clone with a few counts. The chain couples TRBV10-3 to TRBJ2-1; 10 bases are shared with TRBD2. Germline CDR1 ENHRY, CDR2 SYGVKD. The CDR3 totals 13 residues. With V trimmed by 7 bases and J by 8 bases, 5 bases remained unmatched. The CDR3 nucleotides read TGTGCCATCACTAGCGGGAGTACCTATGAGCAGTTCTTC. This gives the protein CAITSGSTYEQFF.

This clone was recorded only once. The CDR3 DNA reads TGCGCCAGCAGCTTTTGGGGCGAGAGCACTGAAGCTTTCTTT. It is translated as CASSFWGESTEAFF. The chain links TRBV5-1 to TRBJ1-1, with D perhaps matching TRBD1 (5 bases). The germline gives CDR1 SGHRS, CDR2 YFSETQ. The CDR3 totals 14 residues. Trimming removed 2 bases at V and 4 bases at J, with 12 bases between. The whole variable domain, remainder taken from reference TRBV5-1 and TRBJ1-1, is KAGVTQTPRYLIKTRGQQVTLSCSPISGHRSVSWYQQTPGQGLQFLFEYFSETQRNKGNFPGRFSGRQFSNSRSEMNVSTLELGDSALYLCASSFWGESTEAFFGQGTRLTVV.

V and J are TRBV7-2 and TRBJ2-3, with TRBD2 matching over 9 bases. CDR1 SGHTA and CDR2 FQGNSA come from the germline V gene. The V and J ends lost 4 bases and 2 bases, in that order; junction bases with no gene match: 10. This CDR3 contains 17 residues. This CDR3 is CASSYRFAGLATDTQYF. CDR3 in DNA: TGTGCCAGCAGCTACCGCTTTGCGGGACTAGCCACAGATACGCAGTATTTT. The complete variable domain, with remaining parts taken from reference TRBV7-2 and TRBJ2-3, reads GAGVSQSPSNKVTEKGKDVELRCDPISGHTALYWYRQSLGQGLEFLIYFQGNSAPDKSGLPSDRFSAERTGGSVSTLTIQRTQQEDSAVYLCASSYRFAGLATDTQYFGPGTRLTVL.

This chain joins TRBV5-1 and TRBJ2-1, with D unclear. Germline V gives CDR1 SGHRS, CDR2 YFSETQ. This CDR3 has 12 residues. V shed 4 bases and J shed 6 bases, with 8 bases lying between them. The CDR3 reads CASSPSGNEQFF. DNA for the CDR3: TGCGCCAGCAGCCCCTCAGGCAATGAGCAGTTCTTC.

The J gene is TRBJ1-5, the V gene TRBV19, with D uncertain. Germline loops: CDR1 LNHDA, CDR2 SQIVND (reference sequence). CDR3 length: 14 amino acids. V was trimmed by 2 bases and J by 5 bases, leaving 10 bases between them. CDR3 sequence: CASSIYDQDQPQHF. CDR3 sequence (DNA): TGTGCCAGTAGTATATATGACCAGGATCAGCCCCAGCATTTT.

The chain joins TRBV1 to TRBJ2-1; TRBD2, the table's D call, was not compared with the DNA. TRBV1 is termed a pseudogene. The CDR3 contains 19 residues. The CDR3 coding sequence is TGCACCAGCAGCCAAGATCCTACAGTGGGGCTAGCGGGAGGCAATGAGCAGTTCTTC. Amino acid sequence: CTSSQDPTVGLAGGNEQFF.

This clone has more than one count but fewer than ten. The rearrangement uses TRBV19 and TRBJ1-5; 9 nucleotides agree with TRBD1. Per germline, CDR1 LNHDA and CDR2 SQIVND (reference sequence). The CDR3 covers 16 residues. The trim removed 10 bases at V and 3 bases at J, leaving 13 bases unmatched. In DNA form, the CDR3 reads TGTGCCACTCAAAGGCCCGGGACAGGGTACAATCAGCCCCAGCATTTT. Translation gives CATQRPGTGYNQPQHF.